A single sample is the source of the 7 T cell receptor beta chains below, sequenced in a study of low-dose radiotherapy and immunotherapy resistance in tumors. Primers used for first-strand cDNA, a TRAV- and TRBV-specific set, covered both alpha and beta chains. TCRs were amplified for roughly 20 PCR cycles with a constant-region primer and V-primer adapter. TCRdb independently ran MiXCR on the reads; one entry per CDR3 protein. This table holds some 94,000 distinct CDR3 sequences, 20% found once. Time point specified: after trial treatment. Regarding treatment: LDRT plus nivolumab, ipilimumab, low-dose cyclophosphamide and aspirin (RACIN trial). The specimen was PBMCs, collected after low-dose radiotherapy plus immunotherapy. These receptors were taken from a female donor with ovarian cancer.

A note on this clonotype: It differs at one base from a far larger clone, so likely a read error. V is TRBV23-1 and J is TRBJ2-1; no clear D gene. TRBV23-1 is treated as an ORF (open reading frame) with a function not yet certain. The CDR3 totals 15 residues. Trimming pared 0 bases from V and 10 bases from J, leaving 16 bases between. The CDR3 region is CASSQSIVRVYEQFF. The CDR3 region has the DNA TGCGCCAGCAGTCAATCGATAGTAAGGGTCTACGAGCAGTTCTTC.

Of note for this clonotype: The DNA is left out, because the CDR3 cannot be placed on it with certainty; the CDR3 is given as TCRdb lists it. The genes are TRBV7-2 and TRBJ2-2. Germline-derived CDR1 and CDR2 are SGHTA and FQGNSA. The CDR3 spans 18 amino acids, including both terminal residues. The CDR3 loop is CASSYPTGWTDTGELFFF.

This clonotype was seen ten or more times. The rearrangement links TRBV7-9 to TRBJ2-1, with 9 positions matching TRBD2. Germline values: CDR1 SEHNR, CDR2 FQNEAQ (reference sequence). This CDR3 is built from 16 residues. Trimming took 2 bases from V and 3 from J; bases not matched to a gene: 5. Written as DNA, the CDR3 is TGTGCCAGCAGCTTAATGGCGGGAGGGCGCTACAATGAGCAGTTCTTC. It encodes CASSLMAGGRYNEQFF.

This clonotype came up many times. CDR3 nucleotide sequence: TGTGCCAGTAGGGACCGACAGGGCGTAAACACTGAAGCTTTCTTT. Translated: CASRDRQGVNTEAFF. The chain joins TRBV19 to TRBJ1-1; 7 nucleotides align to TRBD1. J was trimmed by 2 bases and V by 6 bases; bases with no gene match: 9. This CDR3 comprises 15 residues. Germline values: CDR1 LNHDA, CDR2 SQIVND (reference sequence).

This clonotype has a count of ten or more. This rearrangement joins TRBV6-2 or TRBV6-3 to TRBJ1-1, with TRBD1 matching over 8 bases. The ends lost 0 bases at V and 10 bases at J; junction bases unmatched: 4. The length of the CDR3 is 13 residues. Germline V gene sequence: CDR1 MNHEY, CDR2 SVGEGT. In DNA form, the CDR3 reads TGTGCCAGCAGTTACTCGACAGGGGTAGGAGCTTTCTTT. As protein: CASSYSTGVGAFF.

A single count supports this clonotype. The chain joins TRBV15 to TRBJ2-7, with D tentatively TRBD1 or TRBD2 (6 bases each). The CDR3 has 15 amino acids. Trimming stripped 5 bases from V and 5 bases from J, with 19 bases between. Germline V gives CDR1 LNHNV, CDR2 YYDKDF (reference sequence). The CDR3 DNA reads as TGTGCCACCAGCGATGGGGGCGGGGCGGTGGACGAGCAGTACTTC. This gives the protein CATSDGGGAVDEQYF. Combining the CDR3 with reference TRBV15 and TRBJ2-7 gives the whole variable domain DAMVIQNPRYQVTQFGKPVTLSCSQTLNHNVMYWYQQKSSQAPKLLFHYYDKDFNNEADTPDNFQSRRPNTSFCFLDIRSPGLGDTAMYLCATSDGGGAVDEQYFGPGTRLTVT.

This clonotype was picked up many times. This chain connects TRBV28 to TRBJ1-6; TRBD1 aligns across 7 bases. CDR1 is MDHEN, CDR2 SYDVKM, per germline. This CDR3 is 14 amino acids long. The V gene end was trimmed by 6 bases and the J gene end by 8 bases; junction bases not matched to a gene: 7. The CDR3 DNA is TGTGCCAGCAGACTGGGACAGACCTATTCACCCCTCCACTTT. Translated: CASRLGQTYSPLHF.